One and the same sample provided the 21 T cell receptor beta chains below, sequenced in a study of blood T cell repertoires in COVID-19. Sequenced by immunoSEQ multiplex PCR; TCRdb stores in-frame clones only, minus some. This sample has around 270,000 clones, with roughly 84% found just once. Sequenced input: peripheral blood. The source of these receptors is a woman aged 40 to 55 who had recovered from COVID-19.

The V call is TRBV24-1, the J call TRBJ2-2, with 7 positions matching TRBD1. Trimming took 7 bases from V and 0 from J; bases not matched to a gene: 7. The CDR3 spans 16 residues. Germline-derived CDR1 and CDR2 are KGHDR and SFDVKD. CDR3 region: CATRGMDRPNTGELFF. The DNA of the CDR3 is TGTGCCACCAGGGGGATGGACAGGCCGAACACCGGGGAGCTGTTTTTT.

The chain couples TRBV7-6 to TRBJ2-2; 8 bases agree with TRBD1. Germline CDR1 is SGHVS and CDR2 is FNYEAQ. J lost 6 bases, V lost 3 bases, and 0 bases had no gene match. CDR3 length: 13 amino acids. Here the CDR3 reads CASSLTGAGELFF. The CDR3 DNA is TGTGCCAGCAGCTTGACAGGGGCCGGGGAGCTGTTTTTT.

The chain uses TRBV7-6 and TRBJ2-1, with TRBD1 matching 8 bases. The CDR3 is 15 amino acids. J gave up 4 bases and V 1 base, and 3 bases lay outside the gene matches. Germline CDR1 reads SGHVS; CDR2 reads FNYEAQ. The CDR3 sequence is CASSLGQGMYNEQFF. The CDR3 DNA reads TGTGCCAGCAGCTTAGGACAGGGGATGTACAATGAGCAGTTCTTC.

The chain has TRBV30 and TRBJ2-7; TRBD1 agrees at 7 bases. The trim removed 7 bases at V and 3 bases at J, leaving 9 bases unmatched. Germline V gene lookup returns CDR1 GTSNPN and CDR2 SVGIG (reference sequence). This CDR3 spans 13 amino acids. The CDR3 DNA reads TGTGCCTCCAGCCGGGACAGAAACTACGAGCAGTACTTC. This sequence encodes CASSRDRNYEQYF.

The chain joins TRBV11-3 to TRBJ2-1; tentatively, D is TRBD1 (6 bases). Germline V gene data show CDR1 as SGHNT and CDR2 as YENEEA. The V end lost 5 bases, the J end lost 6 bases, and 11 bases lay between the germline ends. The CDR3 spans 13 residues. The CDR3: CASSRGRGNEQFF. The CDR3 DNA reads TGTGCCAGCAGCCGAGGCAGGGGCAATGAGCAGTTCTTC.

The CDR3 DNA reads as TGTGCCAGCGTTCCCTCTAGCGGGGGGAGGAATGAGCAGTTCTTC. Protein: CASVPSSGGRNEQFF. This chain uses TRBV6-5 with TRBJ2-1; 11 bases are a match to TRBD2. The V and J ends lost 8 bases and 7 bases, in that order; junction bases with no gene match: 10. In germline, CDR1 is MNHEY, CDR2 SVGAGI. CDR3 length: 15 amino acids.

As to this clone: This sample includes further DNA sequences coding for the same CDR3. J is TRBJ1-5 and V is TRBV19; D uncertain. With 1 base removed from V and 4 bases from J, the gap between germline ends came to 8 bases. Germline CDR1 is LNHDA and CDR2 is SQIVND (reference sequence). This CDR3 has 14 amino acids. In nucleotides, the CDR3 is TGTGCCAGTAGTATAGGGCCGAATAATCAGCCCCAGCATTTT. It yields the protein CASSIGPNNQPQHF.

The chain joins TRBV18 to TRBJ2-3; D is perhaps TRBD1 (5 bases). Trimming left V 1 base short and J 0 bases short, with 14 bases between. Germline loops: CDR1 KGHSH, CDR2 LQKENI. The CDR3 contains 17 residues. The chain's CDR3 is CASSPRTSGSSTDTQYF. DNA of the CDR3: TGTGCCAGCTCACCACGAACATCAGGGTCAAGCACAGATACGCAGTATTTT.

This clone was seen more than once but under ten times. The chain carries TRBV4-1 and TRBJ1-5; tentatively, D is TRBD1 (5 bases). The CDR3 runs 13 residues. The germline V gene encodes CDR1 MGHRA and CDR2 YSYEKL. The V end was cut by 5 bases, the J end by 4 bases, with 9 bases between. CDR3 region: CASSTGGNQPQHF. The CDR3 DNA follows: TGCGCCAGCAGCACAGGAGGGAATCAGCCCCAGCATTTT.

The J gene is TRBJ1-3, the V gene TRBV6-5; D call uncertain. The germline V gene encodes CDR1 MNHEY and CDR2 SVGAGI. This CDR3 has 15 amino acids. V lost 6 bases, J lost 0 bases, and 12 bases lay in between. The CDR3 spells CASSPQTYSGNTIYF. The CDR3 region has the DNA TGTGCCAGCAGCCCGCAAACATACTCTGGAAACACCATATATTTT.

The V and J genes are TRBV5-1 and TRBJ2-3; the D is unclear. Germline V gene data show CDR1 as SGHRS and CDR2 as YFSETQ. This CDR3 is 14 amino acids long. Trimming stripped 4 bases from V and 2 bases from J, with 11 bases between. The CDR3 region is CASSRGESTDTQYF. The CDR3 DNA reads as TGCGCCAGCAGCCGCGGAGAATCCACAGATACGCAGTATTTT. Full variable domain (rest looked up from reference TRBV5-1 and TRBJ2-3): KAGVTQTPRYLIKTRGQQVTLSCSPISGHRSVSWYQQTPGQGLQFLFEYFSETQRNKGNFPGRFSGRQFSNSRSEMNVSTLELGDSALYLCASSRGESTDTQYFGPGTRLTVL.

This chain connects TRBV5-6 to TRBJ1-2, with 7 bases that match TRBD1. The CDR3 has 13 residues. CDR1 SGHDT and CDR2 YYEEEE come from the germline V gene. V was pared by 5 bases and J by 4 bases, with 5 bases of the junction left unmatched. The CDR3 is CASSSGGPYGYTF. DNA for the CDR3: TGTGCCAGCAGTTCAGGGGGGCCCTATGGCTACACCTTC.

The genes are TRBV7-9 and TRBJ2-2; 7 nucleotides agree with TRBD1. The germline V gene encodes CDR1 SEHNR and CDR2 FQNEAQ (reference sequence). This CDR3 region has 13 residues. V was pared by 3 bases and J by 8 bases, with 3 bases of the junction left unmatched. This CDR3 reads CASSFTGEGELFF. The CDR3 bases are TGTGCCAGCAGCTTCACAGGGGAAGGGGAGCTGTTTTTT.

J is TRBJ2-7 and V is TRBV11-1, with TRBD1 identical over 8 bases. J was trimmed by 6 bases and V by 2 bases; bases with no gene match: 9. This CDR3 region has 15 residues. Germline V gene lookup returns CDR1 SGHAT and CDR2 FQDESV (reference sequence). CDR3 loop: CASSLSGGNRGEQYF. The CDR3 DNA reads as TGTGCCAGCAGCTTATCAGGGGGCAATCGGGGCGAGCAGTACTTC.

The chain joins TRBV30 to TRBJ1-1, with D unclear. V lost 3 bases and J lost 2, with 4 bases in between. The CDR3 has 11 amino acids. Germline assignment: CDR1 GTSNPN and CDR2 SVGIG (reference sequence). Here the CDR3 reads CAWSTNTEAFF. In nucleotides, the CDR3 is TGTGCCTGGAGCACTAACACTGAAGCTTTCTTT. The variable domain in full, with the rest retrieved from reference TRBV30 and TRBJ1-1, is SQTIHQWPATLVQPVGSPLSLECTVEGTSNPNLYWYRQAAGRGLQLLFYSVGIGQISSEVPQNLSASRPQDRQFILSSKKLLLSDSGFYLCAWSTNTEAFFGQGTRLTVV.

The chain uses TRBV11-2 and TRBJ2-3; 9 nucleotides agree with TRBD2. V dropped 5 bases and J dropped 6; count of bases not matched to a gene: 3. The CDR3 length is 13 residues. CDR1 is SGHAT, CDR2 FQNNGV, per germline. CDR3 residues: CASSPRGGDTQYF. The CDR3 region has the DNA TGTGCCAGCAGCCCGCGGGGGGGTGATACGCAGTATTTT. The full variable domain, in which reference TRBV11-2 and TRBJ2-3 provide the parts outside the CDR3, is EAGVAQSPRYKIIEKRQSVAFWCNPISGHATLYWYQQILGQGPKLLIQFQNNGVVDDSQLPKDRFSAERLKGVDSTLKIQPAKLEDSAVYLCASSPRGGDTQYFGPGTRLTVL.

The chain has TRBV7-2 and TRBJ1-2; the match to TRBD1 covers 8 bases. CDR1 is SGHTA and CDR2 is FQGNSA in the germline V gene. Trimming at V came to 4 bases and at J to 8 bases, leaving 6 bases not matched to a gene. This CDR3 has 13 residues. The CDR3 bases are TGTGCCAGCAGCTCAAGACAGGGGCTAGGCTACACCTTC. Translation: CASSSRQGLGYTF.

The V gene is TRBV7-6, the J gene TRBJ2-1, with TRBD1 as a possible D gene (6 bases). Germline assignment: CDR1 SGHVS and CDR2 FNYEAQ. This CDR3 spans 13 amino acids. Between the trimmed V and J ends, which lost 6 bases and 4 bases, there was a span of 10 bases. As DNA, the CDR3 is TGTGCCAGCAGAAGCGACAGGTACAATGAGCAGTTCTTC. This encodes CASRSDRYNEQFF.

This clone was detected once. The junction differs from germline at one of its ends, possibly a read error. The gene calls are TRBV6-5 and TRBJ1-1; 10 nucleotides match TRBD1. The CDR3 is 14 amino acids. Germline V gene lookup returns CDR1 MNHEY and CDR2 SVGAGI. The CDR3 DNA follows: TGTGCCAGCAGCGGGACAGGGGTGAACTCTGAAGCTTTCTTT. This sequence encodes CASSGTGVNSEAFF.

This chain uses TRBV5-1 with TRBJ1-1; TRBD1 is a possible D gene (5 bases). Germline CDR1 SGHRS, CDR2 YFSETQ. Trimming cost V 0 bases and J 7 bases, with 16 bases left between them. This CDR3 region has 15 residues. The CDR3 DNA reads TGCGCCAGCAGCTTGGGGCAGGGCCCCGGGGGTGAAGCTTTCTTT. This encodes CASSLGQGPGGEAFF. Combining the CDR3 with reference TRBV5-1 and TRBJ1-1 gives the whole variable domain KAGVTQTPRYLIKTRGQQVTLSCSPISGHRSVSWYQQTPGQGLQFLFEYFSETQRNKGNFPGRFSGRQFSNSRSEMNVSTLELGDSALYLCASSLGQGPGGEAFFGQGTRLTVV.

The chain employs TRBV4-1 and TRBJ2-1, with a possible D match to TRBD1 (6 bases). The CDR3 sequence is 18 residues long. V was trimmed by 0 bases and J by 1 base, leaving 16 bases between them. Germline CDR1 MGHRA, CDR2 YSYEKL. CDR3 amino acids: CASSQESLGGRSYNEQFF. CDR3 DNA sequence: TGCGCCAGCAGCCAAGAATCCTTAGGGGGACGTTCCTACAATGAGCAGTTCTTC.